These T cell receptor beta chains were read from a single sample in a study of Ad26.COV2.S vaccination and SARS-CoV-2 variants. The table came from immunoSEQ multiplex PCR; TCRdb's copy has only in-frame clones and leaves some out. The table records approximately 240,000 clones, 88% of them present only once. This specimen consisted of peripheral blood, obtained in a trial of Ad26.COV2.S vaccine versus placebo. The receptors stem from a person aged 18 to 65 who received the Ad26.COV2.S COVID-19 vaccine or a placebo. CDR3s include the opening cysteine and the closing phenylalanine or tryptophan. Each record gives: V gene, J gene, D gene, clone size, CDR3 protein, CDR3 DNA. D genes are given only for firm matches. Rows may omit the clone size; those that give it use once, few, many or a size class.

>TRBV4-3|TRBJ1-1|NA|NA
CASSQEGSTEAFF
TGCGCCAGCAGCCAAGAGGGGAGCACTGAAGCTTTCTTT
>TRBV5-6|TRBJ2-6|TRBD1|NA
CASNLLGQGDSGANVLTF
TGTGCCAGCAACCTCCTTGGACAGGGGGATTCTGGGGCCAACGTCCTGACTTTC
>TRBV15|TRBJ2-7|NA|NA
CATSRAGTLYEQYF
TGTGCCACCAGCAGAGCCGGGACCCTCTACGAGCAGTACTTC
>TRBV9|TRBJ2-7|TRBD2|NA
CASSAHPVASGSGEQYF
TGTGCCAGCAGCGCCCACCCGGTGGCTAGCGGGAGTGGCGAGCAGTACTTC
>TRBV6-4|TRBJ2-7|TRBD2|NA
CASSDCGRSYEQYF
TGTGCCAGCAGTGACTGCGGGAGGTCCTACGAGCAGTACTTC
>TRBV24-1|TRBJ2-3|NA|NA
CATSDGANSSTDTQYF
TGTGCCACCAGTGATGGAGCTAATTCTAGCACAGATACGCAGTATTTT
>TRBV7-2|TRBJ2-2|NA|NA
CASSGLIGAGELFF
TGTGCCAGCAGCGGGCTCATAGGGGCCGGGGAGCTGTTTTTT
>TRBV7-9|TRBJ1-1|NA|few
CASSLAFGGEQGREAFF
TGTGCCAGCAGCTTAGCCTTCGGGGGCGAGCAGGGGAGGGAAGCTTTCTTT
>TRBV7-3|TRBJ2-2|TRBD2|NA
CASSYPGRGGPGELFF
TGTGCCAGCAGCTACCCCGGGCGGGGGGGCCCCGGGGAGCTGTTTTTT
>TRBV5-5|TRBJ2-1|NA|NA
CASSFIYSGATYNEQFF
TGTGCCAGCAGCTTCATCTACTCAGGGGCCACCTACAATGAGCAGTTCTTC
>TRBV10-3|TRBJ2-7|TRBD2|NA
CAISPGTSAGAYEQYF
TGTGCCATCAGCCCCGGGACTAGCGCAGGAGCCTACGAGCAGTACTTC
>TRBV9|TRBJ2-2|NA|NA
CASSDTGGGTGELFF
TGTGCCAGCAGCGATACAGGAGGAGGAACCGGGGAGCTGTTTTTT
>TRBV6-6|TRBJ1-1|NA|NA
CASSYSSALEAFF
TGTGCCAGCAGTTACTCGTCAGCGCTAGAAGCTTTCTTT
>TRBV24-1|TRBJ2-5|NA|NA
CATSDTRGFRGALYQETQYF
TGTGCCACCAGTGATACCAGGGGGTTTCGGGGGGCATTGTACCAAGAGACCCAGTACTTC
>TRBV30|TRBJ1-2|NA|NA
CASGQGGGYTF
TGTGCCAGCGGACAAGGCGGAGGCTACACCTTC
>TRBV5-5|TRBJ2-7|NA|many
CASSLAGAQFSYEQYF
TGTGCCAGCAGCTTGGCCGGGGCCCAATTTTCCTACGAGCAGTACTTC
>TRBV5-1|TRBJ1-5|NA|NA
CASSLGDGSQPQHF
TGCGCCAGCAGCTTGGGCGACGGGTCGCAGCCCCAGCATTTT